One and the same sample provided the 24 T cell receptor beta chains below, sequenced in a study of beta chain features in type 1 diabetes. Study findings and constraints: Type 1 diabetes patients had TCRB CDR3s that were shorter (moderately but significantly so) in all four CD4+ subsets.

What was sequenced were expressed TCRB transcripts, since all of the isolated RNA had been reverse transcribed. The method was immunoSEQ multiplex PCR; TCRdb's version includes in-frame clones alone and lacks a portion of them. Here the sample spans about 280,000 clones, over 14% being singletons. These receptors are not linked to any known antigen. Sequenced sample: naive CD4+ T cells from blood. The receptors derive from a young man with type 1 diabetes.

The sample holds a few counts of this clone. The chain employs TRBV5-5 and TRBJ2-5; D unresolved. Germline CDR1 SGHKS, CDR2 YYEKEE (reference sequence). Trimming pared 2 bases from V and 5 bases from J, leaving 4 bases between. The length of the CDR3 is 11 residues. Here the CDR3 DNA reads TGTGCCAGCAGCTTTTCTGAGACCCAGTACTTC. Its protein is CASSFSETQYF.

This clone was seen a few times. The chain combines TRBV11-3 with TRBJ2-3, with TRBD1 as a possible D gene (5 bases). This CDR3 is built from 13 residues. Trimming removed 1 base at V and 5 bases at J, with 7 bases between. Germline V gene lookup returns CDR1 SGHNT and CDR2 YENEEA. CDR3 sequence reads: CASSLGQGDTQYF. As DNA, the CDR3 is TGTGCCAGCAGCTTAGGTCAGGGAGATACGCAGTATTTT.

In its sample, this clone was seen a few times. The rearrangement links TRBV27 to TRBJ2-4, with 12 bases aligning to TRBD2. This CDR3 region has 16 residues. V dropped 4 bases and J dropped 5; count of bases not matched to a gene: 6. Germline V gene sequence: CDR1 MNHEY, CDR2 SMNVEV (reference sequence). Here the CDR3 DNA reads TGTGCCAGCAGTTACCGACTAGCGGGAGTGGAAAACATTCAGTACTTC. Amino acid sequence: CASSYRLAGVENIQYF.

In its sample, this clone was seen a few times. The rearrangement uses TRBV9 and TRBJ2-7; 9 nucleotides agree with TRBD2. This CDR3 has 15 amino acids. Trimming at V came to 0 bases and at J to 6 bases, leaving 7 bases not matched to a gene. Germline V gives CDR1 SGDLS, CDR2 YYNGEE. CDR3 bases: TGTGCCAGCAGCGTAGAAGTAGCGGGAGATCGCGAGCAGTACTTC. Protein: CASSVEVAGDREQYF.

The chain couples TRBV19 to TRBJ1-5; D is perhaps TRBD1 (6 bases). Germline V lookup: CDR1 LNHDA, CDR2 SQIVND (reference sequence). V was pared by 4 bases and J by 6 bases, with 10 bases between. There are 13 residues in the CDR3. The CDR3, as DNA: TGTGCCAGTAGTACAGGGGCAGGTCAGCCCCAGCATTTT. Translated: CASSTGAGQPQHF.

The rearrangement links TRBV7-9 to TRBJ1-4; D is possibly TRBD1 (5 bases). Trimming removed 8 bases from V and 10 bases from J, with 14 bases in between. Germline-derived CDR1 and CDR2 are SEHNR and FQNEAQ (reference sequence). This CDR3 contains 12 residues. As DNA, the CDR3 is TGTGCCAGCTGGCCAGGGTATGGAAAACTGTTTTTT. Translation gives CASWPGYGKLFF. Full variable domain (outside the CDR3, taken from reference TRBV7-9 and TRBJ1-4): DTGVSQNPRHKITKRGQNVTFRCDPISEHNRLYWYRQTLGQGPEFLTYFQNEAQLEKSRLLSDRFSAERPKGSFSTLEIQRTEQGDSAMYLCASWPGYGKLFFGSGTQLSVL.

The chain couples TRBV30 to TRBJ1-5; D might be TRBD1 (6 bases). From germline, CDR1 is GTSNPN and CDR2 SVGIG (reference sequence). V was pared by 3 bases and J by 6 bases, with 18 bases between. This CDR3 has 15 amino acids. The CDR3 coding sequence is TGTGCCTGGAGCGTAGCAGGGGTGTCCGGTCAGCCCCAGCATTTT. Its translation is CAWSVAGVSGQPQHF.

In this sample, this clone turned up a few times. The CDR3 nucleotides read TGTGCCAGCACTGACAGATCTAGCACAGATACGCAGTATTTT. This codes for CASTDRSSTDTQYF. The rearrangement uses TRBV2 and TRBJ2-3, with a possible D match to TRBD1 (5 bases). This CDR3 comprises 14 residues. V was pared by 7 bases and J by 0 bases, with 11 bases between. From germline, CDR1 is SNHLY and CDR2 FYNNEI. Variable domain in full (rest from reference TRBV2 and TRBJ2-3): EPEVTQTPSHQVTQMGQEVILRCVPISNHLYFYWYRQILGQKVEFLVSFYNNEISEKSEIFDDQFSVERPDGSNFTLKIRSTKLEDSAMYFCASTDRSSTDTQYFGPGTRLTVL.

In its sample, this clone was seen a few times. The chain joins TRBV2 to TRBJ2-7, with 11 positions matching TRBD1. Germline CDR1 is SNHLY and CDR2 is FYNNEI. The CDR3 runs 12 residues. J gave up 6 bases and V 6 bases, and 1 base lay outside the gene matches. CDR3 amino acids: CASRGTGGEQYF. CDR3 bases: TGTGCCAGCAGGGGGACAGGGGGCGAGCAGTACTTC.

This clone was seen more than once but under ten times. The rearrangement joins TRBV29-1 to TRBJ2-5; TRBD2 aligns across 15 bases. Looked up from germline, CDR1 is SQVTM and CDR2 is ANQGSEA. J was trimmed by 5 bases and V by 4 bases; bases with no gene match: 2. The CDR3 loop spans 14 amino acids. The CDR3 DNA sequence: TGCAGCGTTGGGACTAGCGGGAGGGCGGAGACCCAGTACTTC. Translating it yields CSVGTSGRAETQYF.

This clone was seen a handful of times. This sequence joins TRBV4-1 and TRBJ1-2, with D maybe TRBD1 (5 bases). V lost 2 bases and J 5 bases, leaving 18 bases between the germline ends. Germline loops: CDR1 MGHRA, CDR2 YSYEKL. The CDR3 totals 16 residues. DNA for the CDR3: TGCGCCAGCAGCCAACCTGGGAGGACATCAGGATATGGCTACACCTTC. Amino acids: CASSQPGRTSGYGYTF.

The chain uses TRBV5-1 and TRBJ2-3; 9 bases fit TRBD1. The germline CDR1 and CDR2 sequences are SGHRS and YFSETQ. Trimming took 4 bases from V and 11 from J; bases not matched to a gene: 5. The length of the CDR3 is 12 residues. The CDR3 region has the DNA TGCGCCAGCAGCACTCGGACAGGGGAGCAGTATTTT. Amino acid sequence: CASSTRTGEQYF.

V usage is TRBV2 and J usage is TRBJ2-5, with TRBD2 matching 11 bases. V gave up 4 bases and J gave up 2 bases; unmatched junction bases: 3. The CDR3 contains 15 residues. The germline gives CDR1 SNHLY, CDR2 FYNNEI. CDR3 region: CASSGLAGYQETQYF. In DNA form, the CDR3 reads TGTGCCAGCAGTGGACTAGCGGGGTATCAAGAGACCCAGTACTTC.

The V gene is TRBV4-2, the J gene TRBJ2-5, with 8 nucleotides matching TRBD2. The CDR3 totals 17 residues. The V and J ends lost 4 bases and 5 bases, in that order; junction bases with no gene match: 15. Germline assignment: CDR1 LGHNA and CDR2 YNFKEQ. The CDR3 nucleotides read TGTGCCAGCAGCCGGCGGGGTAGCGGGGCTGTTAGGGAGACCCAGTACTTC. It translates to CASSRRGSGAVRETQYF.

J is TRBJ1-1 and V is TRBV29-1, with no clear D. Germline V gene lookup returns CDR1 SQVTM and CDR2 ANQGSEA. This CDR3 is built from 12 residues. The germline V and J ends were trimmed by 5 bases and 11 bases, with 18 bases remaining between them. As DNA, the CDR3 is TGCAGCGTTTTAAGTGGCGGCCAAACGGCTTTCTTT. This encodes CSVLSGGQTAFF.

This clone was seen only a few times. The chain's CDR3 is CASSFQNAGANVLTF. The CDR3 bases are TGTGCCAGCAGCTTTCAAAACGCGGGGGCCAACGTCCTGACTTTC. V is TRBV7-2 and J is TRBJ2-6; D is unresolved. With 3 bases removed from V and 4 bases from J, the gap between germline ends came to 10 bases. This CDR3 spans 15 amino acids. Germline values: CDR1 SGHTA, CDR2 FQGNSA.

This clone came up a few times. The rearrangement links TRBV18 to TRBJ2-5; 7 bases align to TRBD2. The germline gives CDR1 KGHSH, CDR2 LQKENI. There are 14 residues in the CDR3. The ends lost 2 bases at V and 8 bases at J; junction bases unmatched: 8. This CDR3 is CASSPDSTSITQYF. In DNA, the CDR3 is TGTGCCAGCTCACCAGACTCGACTAGCATCACCCAGTACTTC.

This clone was detected only a few times. The chain recombines TRBV7-2 with TRBJ1-1, with D tentatively TRBD1 (5 bases). The germline V gene encodes CDR1 SGHTA and CDR2 FQGNSA. V was clipped by 7 bases and J by 10 bases, with 22 bases between them. The CDR3 sequence is 14 residues long. The CDR3 is CASTLAGRGFGAFF. The CDR3 DNA is TGTGCCAGCACCCTCGCGGGAAGGGGCTTTGGAGCTTTCTTT.

This rearrangement joins TRBV7-2 to TRBJ2-2; 7 bases agree with TRBD1. Germline CDR1 reads SGHTA; CDR2 reads FQGNSA. The CDR3 has 14 residues. J was trimmed by 4 bases and V by 6 bases; bases with no gene match: 5. CDR3 region: CASRGQRATGELFF. The CDR3 DNA follows: TGTGCCAGCAGGGGACAGAGGGCCACCGGGGAGCTGTTTTTT.

The chain recombines TRBV6-5 with TRBJ2-1; no firm D call. Germline V gene sequence: CDR1 MNHEY, CDR2 SVGAGI. V lost 5 bases to trimming and J lost 7 bases, with 6 bases between them. This CDR3 region has 11 residues. The CDR3 region is CASSERNEQFF. For the CDR3, the DNA is TGTGCCAGCAGTGAGAGGAATGAGCAGTTCTTC.

This clone was observed a few times. The gene calls are TRBV5-1 and TRBJ2-7; possibly TRBD2 for D (5 bases). CDR3 length equals 15 residues. Germline V gene data show CDR1 as SGHRS and CDR2 as YFSETQ. V gave up 0 bases and J gave up 0 bases, with 10 bases separating them. The CDR3 coding sequence is TGCGCCAGCAGCTTGGAACCTGGGAGCTCCTACGAGCAGTACTTC. Protein: CASSLEPGSSYEQYF.

This clone has just a few counts. This sequence joins TRBV19 and TRBJ2-7; TRBD1 matches at 10 bases. Per the germline V gene, CDR1 is LNHDA and CDR2 is SQIVND (reference sequence). The CDR3 runs 14 residues. After removal of 7 bases from V and 6 bases from J, the junction contained 9 bases not matched to a gene. The chain's CDR3 is CASTPGTGVFEQYF. CDR3 coding DNA: TGTGCCAGTACCCCAGGGACAGGGGTGTTCGAGCAGTACTTC. The full variable domain, in which reference TRBV19 and TRBJ2-7 provide the parts outside the CDR3, is DGGITQSPKYLFRKEGQNVTLSCEQNLNHDAMYWYRQDPGQGLRLIYYSQIVNDFQKGDIAEGYSVSREKKESFPLTVTSAQKNPTAFYLCASTPGTGVFEQYFGPGTRLTVT.

This chain links TRBV5-1 with TRBJ2-4, with 9 bases that match TRBD1. V was clipped by 4 bases and J by 9 bases; unmatched bases: 8. CDR3 length: 14 amino acids. Germline CDR1 is SGHRS and CDR2 is YFSETQ. CDR3 sequence: CASSRDRGMGIQYF. The CDR3 region has the DNA TGCGCCAGCAGCCGCGACAGGGGGATGGGCATTCAGTACTTC.

In its sample, this clone was seen a few times. A junction end diverges from the germline sequence, so it may reflect a read error. V gene TRBV28 combines with J gene TRBJ2-7; TRBD2 agrees at 10 bases. CDR1 is MDHEN, CDR2 SYDVKM, per germline. The CDR3 has 12 residues. The CDR3 DNA reads TGTGCCAGCAGTTTAGGACTAGCGGAATCGGACTTC. Translated, it gives CASSLGLAESDF.